The 13 T cell receptor beta chains below were found in one sample sequenced in a study of human T cells and chemical hapten exposure. The time point: patch test 1, 2 weeks after DPC sensitization. Treatment described: therapeutic diphenylcyclopropenone sensitization with weekly scalp DPC. One entry per CDR3 protein results from TCRdb running MiXCR on the RACE reads. The repertoire holds roughly 360,000 distinct CDR3 sequences, with approximately 4.4% as singletons. The sample consisted of whole blood, taken in connection with sensitization to the hapten diphenylcyclopropenone (DPC). The receptors originated from a woman between 50 and 59 years old with alopecia areata. Some clones in this sample may be carry-over from other donors' samples.

The chain uses TRBV10-1 and TRBJ2-7, with D perhaps TRBD1 (6 bases). Germline values: CDR1 WNHNN, CDR2 SYGVQD (reference sequence). The V gene lost 6 bases and the J gene lost 6 bases, with 15 bases spanning the gap. This CDR3 comprises 13 residues. CDR3 amino acids: CASSRTGLREQYF. The DNA for the CDR3 is TGCGCCAGCAGCCGAACAGGGCTTCGCGAGCAGTACTTC.

This clonotype was seen at least ten times. The chain combines TRBV27 with TRBJ1-3, with D possibly TRBD1 on 5 matching bases. CDR1 and CDR2 from the germline V gene are MNHEY and SMNVEV (reference sequence). Between the trimmed V and J ends, which lost 0 bases and 0 bases, there was a span of 6 bases. This CDR3 has 15 amino acids. The CDR3 DNA is TGTGCCAGCAGTTTATCAGGGGCCTCTGGAAACACCATATATTTT. Its protein product is CASSLSGASGNTIYF.

This clonotype was observed at least ten times. The V call is TRBV20-1, the J call TRBJ2-3; 12 bases align to TRBD2. V lost 2 bases, J lost 7 bases, and 7 bases stayed unmatched. The CDR3 is made up of 15 amino acids. In germline, CDR1 is DFQATT, CDR2 SNEGSKA (reference sequence). Here the CDR3 DNA reads TGCAGTGCTAGAACGACTAGCGGGAGAGGGAATACGCAGTATTTT. This gives the protein CSARTTSGRGNTQYF.

This clonotype showed up many times. V and J are TRBV6-1 and TRBJ1-5, with D possibly being TRBD1 (5 bases). The V gene's germline CDR1 is MNHNS and CDR2 SASEGT. The CDR3 extends over 14 amino acids. Trimming removed 7 bases at V and 2 bases at J, with 12 bases between. Here the CDR3 DNA reads TGTGCCAGCACCACAGGTCTGGGCAATCAGCCCCAGCATTTT. Translated: CASTTGLGNQPQHF.

This clonotype was counted a few times. The J gene is TRBJ2-1, the V gene TRBV4-2; no firm D call. V was cut by 0 bases and J by 8 bases, with 11 bases left in between. The CDR3 is 14 amino acids. The V gene's germline CDR1 is LGHNA and CDR2 YNFKEQ. The CDR3 region has the DNA TGTGCCAGCAGCCAAGACCCCCCTGGGGATGAGCAGTTCTTC. The encoded protein is CASSQDPPGDEQFF.

At least ten counts were recorded for this clonotype. The rearrangement links TRBV10-2 to TRBJ2-3, with 10 bases aligning to TRBD2. V was clipped by 8 bases and J by 5 bases; unmatched bases: 4. The CDR3 covers 13 residues. The germline CDR1 and CDR2 sequences are WSHSY and SAAADI. CDR3 protein: CASALAGKDTQYF. For the CDR3, the DNA is TGCGCCAGCGCACTAGCGGGAAAAGATACGCAGTATTTT.

This clonotype was counted at least ten times. This chain uses TRBV29-1 with TRBJ1-1; possible D gene TRBD1, 6 bases. CDR3 length: 14 amino acids. Trimming removed 0 bases from V and 5 bases from J, with 13 bases in between. Germline V gene lookup returns CDR1 SQVTM and CDR2 ANQGSEA. The CDR3 bases are TGCAGCGTTGAAGAGGGTACAGGGAAAACTGAAGCTTTCTTT. Residues: CSVEEGTGKTEAFF.

The sample holds many counts of this clonotype. J is TRBJ2-3 and V is TRBV18; perhaps TRBD2 as D (6 bases). The V gene lost 3 bases and the J gene lost 2 bases, with 15 bases spanning the gap. The CDR3 runs to 16 residues. CDR1 KGHSH and CDR2 LQKENI come from the germline V gene. The CDR3 region is CASSPEEGGPTDTQYF. The CDR3 coding sequence is TGTGCCAGCTCACCGGAGGAGGGCGGCCCCACAGATACGCAGTATTTT.

The table lists this clonotype with a few counts. This chain joins TRBV6-5 and TRBJ2-3; the match to TRBD2 covers 12 bases. The CDR3 runs to 15 residues. The trim removed 5 bases at V and 5 bases at J, leaving 5 bases unmatched. From germline, CDR1 is MNHEY and CDR2 SVGAGI. The DNA of the CDR3 is TGTGCCAGCAGTCGATGGACTAGCGGGGAAGATACGCAGTATTTT. It codes for CASSRWTSGEDTQYF.

This clonotype was seen many times. The genes are TRBV11-3 and TRBJ2-7, with unresolved D. Trimming removed 5 bases from V and 3 bases from J, with 14 bases in between. This CDR3 is 14 amino acids long. Germline V CDR1 and CDR2: SGHNT, YENEEA. CDR3 in amino acids: CASSPSPGYYEQYF. For the CDR3, the DNA is TGTGCCAGCAGCCCGAGCCCGGGCTACTACGAGCAGTACTTC.

This clonotype was counted at least ten times. The genes are TRBV10-3 and TRBJ1-3; D call uncertain. CDR1 ENHRY and CDR2 SYGVKD come from the germline V gene. The CDR3 runs to 15 residues. V dropped 4 bases and J dropped 0 bases, with 10 bases sitting between them. The CDR3 coding sequence is TGTGCCATCAGTGGAGGAGGAGGCTCTGGAAACACCATATATTTT. The encoded protein is CAISGGGGSGNTIYF.

This clonotype was seen a few times. The genes are TRBV9 and TRBJ2-1; TRBD2 might be the D (7 bases). The CDR3 runs 16 residues. Trimming pared 2 bases from V and 3 bases from J, leaving 15 bases between. Germline assignment: CDR1 SGDLS and CDR2 YYNGEE. The DNA of the CDR3 is TGTGCCAGCAGCGTCCGGGGCGGGGGCAGCTACAATGAGCAGTTCTTC. Translating it yields CASSVRGGGSYNEQFF. The variable domain in full, with the rest retrieved from reference TRBV9 and TRBJ2-1, is DSGVTQTPKHLITATGQRVTLRCSPRSGDLSVYWYQQSLDQGLQFLIQYYNGEERAKGNILERFSAQQFPDLHSELNLSSLELGDSALYFCASSVRGGGSYNEQFFGPGTRLTVL.

This clonotype was seen more than once but under ten times. The chain combines TRBV27 with TRBJ1-1; the match to TRBD1 covers 8 bases. V shed 5 bases and J 5 bases; nucleotides not matched to a gene: 7. The CDR3 covers 14 residues. The germline gives CDR1 MNHEY, CDR2 SMNVEV (reference sequence). CDR3 bases: TGTGCCAGCAGTATAACAGGGGGTAGGACTGAAGCTTTCTTT. It encodes CASSITGGRTEAFF.